A single sample is the source of the 27 T cell receptor beta chains below, sequenced in a study of beta chain features in type 1 diabetes (dated by TCRdb to 2016 to 2019). Preparation of the library involved the immunoSEQ multiplex PCR assay. The entire isolated RNA was reverse transcribed using the High Capacity cDNA Reverse Transcription Kit, and thus expressed TCRB transcripts were sequenced. The immuneACCESS repertoire file appears here via TCRdb, limited to in-frame rearrangements. These files lack a portion of the clones; in checked studies, under half of the deficit traces to unresolved V genes, and the cause of the others is not known. Counted in this sample were 130,000 to 150,000 clones; more than 10% of them appeared once. In total, the top ten clones hold roughly 1.4% of the sample. Their specific antigens are unknown. The study at large found these results: Type 1 diabetes patients showed a moderate but significant shortening of TCRB CDR3 length in all four CD4+ subsets.

The sequenced sample was central memory CD4+ T cells from blood. Receptors were obtained from a man aged 18 to 30 with type 1 diabetes.

The V call is TRBV7-9, the J call TRBJ1-2, with D hard to call. V lost 5 bases to trimming and J lost 6 bases, with 10 bases between them. CDR3 length: 12 amino acids. Germline CDR1 reads SEHNR; CDR2 reads FQNEAQ (reference sequence). Here the CDR3 DNA reads TGTGCCAGCAGCCATTCAACGAATGGCTACACCTTC. Translating gives CASSHSTNGYTF.

The rearrangement links TRBV30 to TRBJ2-3, with 7 bases aligning to TRBD1. Germline loops: CDR1 GTSNPN, CDR2 SVGIG (reference sequence). CDR3 length: 12 amino acids. J was trimmed by 6 bases and V by 1 base; bases with no gene match: 1. This CDR3 reads CAWSEGADTQYF. The CDR3 coding sequence is TGTGCCTGGAGTGAGGGGGCGGATACGCAGTATTTT.

This clone was counted between two and nine times. V is TRBV30 and J is TRBJ1-5, with D maybe TRBD1 (5 bases). The germline V gene has CDR1 GTSNPN and CDR2 SVGIG (reference sequence). Trimming took 0 bases from V and 3 from J, leaving 15 bases between them. The length of the CDR3 is 16 residues. DNA of the CDR3: TGTGCCTGGAGTGTAGGGAGTGGGGCCTACAATCAGCCCCAGCATTTT. This encodes CAWSVGSGAYNQPQHF.

The chain has TRBV27 and TRBJ2-7; unclear D gene. The germline V and J ends were trimmed by 6 bases and 2 bases, with 17 bases remaining between them. The CDR3 has 15 amino acids. Germline V gene sequence: CDR1 MNHEY, CDR2 SMNVEV (reference sequence). In nucleotides, the CDR3 is TGTGCCAGCAGCCAAATTAGCCCTCTCCCCTACGAGCAGTACTTC. It specifies CASSQISPLPYEQYF.

This clone was observed a handful of times. V gene TRBV5-1 combines with J gene TRBJ1-2; TRBD1 might be the D (6 bases). The CDR3 totals 14 residues. V dropped 4 bases and J dropped 3 bases, with 13 bases sitting between them. Per the germline V gene, CDR1 is SGHRS and CDR2 is YFSETQ. As DNA, the CDR3 is TGCGCCAGCAGCCGCAGGGGTTCGGACTATGGCTACACCTTC. It codes for CASSRRGSDYGYTF.

This chain uses TRBV9 with TRBJ2-5; D is uncertain. The V gene's germline CDR1 is SGDLS and CDR2 YYNGEE. The V and J ends lost 3 bases and 7 bases respectively, with 22 bases between them. CDR3 length equals 16 residues. The CDR3, as DNA: TGTGCCAGCAGCGCCTCAGGACGGCCCGACGACTTGACCCAGTACTTC. It encodes CASSASGRPDDLTQYF. The full variable domain, with the rest looked up from reference TRBV9 and TRBJ2-5, is DSGVTQTPKHLITATGQRVTLRCSPRSGDLSVYWYQQSLDQGLQFLIQYYNGEERAKGNILERFSAQQFPDLHSELNLSSLELGDSALYFCASSASGRPDDLTQYFGPGTRLLVL.

This clone was counted between two and nine times. The rearrangement uses TRBV5-1 and TRBJ2-5; D gene unclear. This CDR3 is built from 13 residues. Germline CDR1 and CDR2: SGHRS and YFSETQ. Trimming removed 3 bases from V and 7 bases from J, with 13 bases in between. The CDR3 reads CASSSDPLGTQYF. CDR3 in DNA: TGCGCCAGCAGCTCGGACCCCCTTGGGACCCAGTACTTC.

This chain uses TRBV2 with TRBJ2-2, with D uncertain. CDR3 length: 13 residues. The germline V gene has CDR1 SNHLY and CDR2 FYNNEI. Trimming stripped 7 bases from V and 5 bases from J, with 11 bases between. This CDR3 reads CASKAVWTGELFF. CDR3 DNA: TGTGCCAGCAAAGCAGTCTGGACCGGGGAGCTGTTTTTT.

In this sample, this clone turned up a few times. The chain links TRBV29-1 to TRBJ2-3, with D perhaps given as TRBD1 or TRBD2 (5 bases each). V was shortened by 6 bases and J by 2 bases, with 12 bases between the two germline ends. Germline assignment: CDR1 SQVTM and CDR2 ANQGSEA. The CDR3 has 13 residues. The chain's CDR3 is CSVFIGTTDTQYF. The CDR3 bases are TGCAGCGTCTTTATTGGGACCACAGATACGCAGTATTTT.

A few counts support this clone. The chain has TRBV5-4 and TRBJ1-6; D is perhaps TRBD1 (5 bases). Per the germline V gene, CDR1 is SGHNT and CDR2 is YYREEE (reference sequence). V was pared by 4 bases and J by 14 bases, with 13 bases between. The CDR3 has 12 amino acids. CDR3 DNA: TGTGCCAGCAGCACCAATCAAGGGGCCCTCCACTTT. Its translation: CASSTNQGALHF.

In this sample, this clone turned up many times. This rearrangement joins TRBV5-4 to TRBJ2-1; no clear D gene. The CDR3 covers 15 residues. V was clipped by 0 bases and J by 4 bases, with 11 bases between them. The germline V gene encodes CDR1 SGHNT and CDR2 YYREEE (reference sequence). CDR3 in DNA: TGTGCCAGCAGCTTGGACACAGCCATATACAATGAGCAGTTCTTC. Residues: CASSLDTAIYNEQFF.

This clone was seen more than once but under ten times. The rearrangement joins TRBV18 to TRBJ2-3; D unresolved. In germline, CDR1 is KGHSH, CDR2 LQKENI. V dropped 2 bases and J dropped 2 bases, with 11 bases sitting between them. The CDR3 length is 15 residues. The CDR3: CASSPSPNPTDTQYF. The CDR3 coding sequence is TGTGCCAGCTCACCATCCCCAAACCCCACAGATACGCAGTATTTT.

The gene calls are TRBV30 and TRBJ1-2; D gene uncertain. This CDR3 contains 11 residues. Germline values: CDR1 GTSNPN, CDR2 SVGIG (reference sequence). V dropped 5 bases and J dropped 8 bases, with 12 bases sitting between them. CDR3 loop: CAWGEVGGYTF. The CDR3 bases are TGTGCCTGGGGTGAGGTGGGCGGCTACACCTTC.

The table lists this clone with a few counts. The rearrangement links TRBV9 to TRBJ2-3, with TRBD2 identical over 7 bases. The ends lost 0 bases at V and 2 bases at J; junction bases unmatched: 6. This CDR3 contains 16 residues. Germline CDR1 SGDLS, CDR2 YYNGEE. The CDR3 region is CASSVGAGTTTDTQYF. The CDR3 region has the DNA TGTGCCAGCAGCGTAGGGGCCGGGACTACCACAGATACGCAGTATTTT.

This clone showed up just a few times. This sequence joins TRBV6-6 and TRBJ1-6; 7 bases match TRBD1. The CDR3 totals 15 residues. Germline-derived CDR1 and CDR2 are MNHNY and SVGAGI (reference sequence). J was trimmed by 9 bases and V by 6 bases; bases with no gene match: 11. The CDR3 DNA sequence: TGTGCCAGCAGCCGCCTGGGGGACAGTAGTTCACCCCTCCACTTT. Translated, it gives CASSRLGDSSSPLHF.

This clone has just a few counts. The chain carries TRBV5-1 and TRBJ1-5; maybe TRBD1 (5 bases). The CDR3 sequence is 15 residues long. Per the germline V gene, CDR1 is SGHRS and CDR2 is YFSETQ. The V end was cut by 4 bases, the J end by 2 bases, with 13 bases between. Written as DNA, the CDR3 is TGCGCCAGCAGCGCTGGGACGGAAGGCAATCAGCCCCAGCATTTT. It yields the protein CASSAGTEGNQPQHF.

V usage is TRBV15 and J usage is TRBJ2-3; 8 positions match TRBD1. Trimming cost V 0 bases and J 7 bases; bases outside gene matches: 6. CDR3 length: 15 amino acids. Looked up from germline, CDR1 is LNHNV and CDR2 is YYDKDF (reference sequence). CDR3 residues: CATSREGQGGNTQYF. The CDR3 nucleotides are TGTGCCACCAGCAGAGAAGGACAGGGAGGCAATACGCAGTATTTT.

The chain is built from TRBV19 and TRBJ2-1, with 7 bases that match TRBD1. Germline CDR1 is LNHDA and CDR2 is SQIVND (reference sequence). With V trimmed by 7 bases and J by 5 bases, 8 bases remained unmatched. The CDR3 contains 14 residues. In DNA, the CDR3 is TGTGCCAGTACACCTGGGACAGAGAACAATGAGCAGTTCTTC. Its translation: CASTPGTENNEQFF.

This clone was observed a few times. The chain links TRBV10-3 to TRBJ2-2; 8 bases match TRBD1. The germline V gene encodes CDR1 ENHRY and CDR2 SYGVKD. This CDR3 spans 13 amino acids. Trimming took 6 bases from V and 6 from J; bases not matched to a gene: 3. The CDR3: CAISQQGAGELFF. The CDR3 nucleotides read TGTGCCATCAGCCAACAGGGGGCCGGGGAGCTGTTTTTT.

This clone turned up a few times. This chain links TRBV29-1 with TRBJ1-1, with 9 bases lining up with TRBD1. Trimming removed 8 bases from V and 4 bases from J; junction bases left unmatched: 14. CDR3 length: 15 amino acids. The germline V gene encodes CDR1 SQVTM and CDR2 ANQGSEA. In DNA form, the CDR3 reads TGCAGCACCTTAAACTCGGGACAGGGAATCACTGAAGCTTTCTTT. Residues: CSTLNSGQGITEAFF.

The sample holds a few counts of this clone. V gene TRBV30 combines with J gene TRBJ2-3; D gene unclear. The V gene lost 0 bases and the J gene lost 4 bases, with 11 bases spanning the gap. This CDR3 comprises 14 residues. Germline CDR1 GTSNPN, CDR2 SVGIG (reference sequence). CDR3 in DNA: TGTGCCTGGAGTGTACACTTTGGAGCAGATACGCAGTATTTT. Amino acids: CAWSVHFGADTQYF.

This clone occurred a few times. Other DNA sequences in this sample translate to the same CDR3. The gene calls are TRBV6-1 and TRBJ1-6; D unclear. V gave up 2 bases and J gave up 7 bases, with 0 bases separating them. Germline CDR1 is MNHNS and CDR2 is SASEGT. CDR3 length equals 11 residues. CDR3 loop: CASSENSPLHF. DNA for the CDR3: TGTGCCAGCAGTGAAAATTCACCCCTCCACTTT.

This clone was recorded a few times. This same CDR3 is encoded by further DNA sequences in the sample. V gene TRBV9 combines with J gene TRBJ2-3; no firm D call. CDR1 and CDR2 (germline): SGDLS, YYNGEE. The CDR3 sequence is 12 residues long. Between the trimmed V and J ends, which lost 0 bases and 6 bases, there was a span of 5 bases. The DNA of the CDR3 is TGTGCCAGCAGCGTAGCAGGTGATACGCAGTATTTT. Translated: CASSVAGDTQYF.

V gene TRBV5-1 combines with J gene TRBJ2-3; D may correspond to TRBD1 or TRBD2 (5 bases each). V dropped 3 bases and J dropped 3 bases, with 17 bases sitting between them. This CDR3 is built from 16 residues. Germline V CDR1 and CDR2: SGHRS, YFSETQ. In DNA, the CDR3 is TGCGCCAGCAGCTCTCTCGGGACGGTCTCAACAGATACGCAGTATTTT. It is translated as CASSSLGTVSTDTQYF.

About this clone: Germline is not matched at one junction end, which may reflect a read error. In the same sample, other DNA sequences code for this CDR3. The chain is built from TRBV7-7 and TRBJ2-5; tentative D call: TRBD2 (5 bases). CDR1 is SSHAT and CDR2 is FNYEAQ in the germline V gene (reference sequence). CDR3 length: 13 amino acids. This CDR3 is CASSRSGGETQYF. In DNA form, the CDR3 reads TGTGCTAGCAGCCGATCAGGAGGAGAGACCCAGTACTTC.

V is TRBV25-1 and J is TRBJ1-2; 9 bases fit TRBD1. The CDR3 covers 13 residues. The V and J ends lost 6 bases and 2 bases, in that order; junction bases with no gene match: 1. The V gene's germline CDR1 is MGHDK and CDR2 SYGVNS. CDR3 in amino acids: CASRGTGNYGYTF. Here the CDR3 DNA reads TGTGCCAGCAGAGGGACAGGGAACTATGGCTACACCTTC.

The table lists this clone with a few counts. A read error may explain this, as a much larger clone is one base away. The chain employs TRBV30 and TRBJ2-2, with D possibly TRBD1 on 6 matching bases. V was cut by 2 bases and J by 6 bases, with 10 bases left in between. The CDR3 runs to 13 residues. Per the germline V gene, CDR1 is GTSNPN and CDR2 is SVGIG (reference sequence). CDR3 protein: CAWSTAGAGELFF. CDR3 nucleotide sequence: TGTGCCTGGAGTACGGCAGGGGCCGGGGAGCTGTTTTTT.